This section outlines one T cell receptor beta chain sequence together with its context. This CDR3 has 12 residues. V gave up 6 bases and J gave up 12 bases; unmatched junction bases: 11. The germline gives CDR1 SGHRS, CDR2 YFSETQ. This entry is derived from a study of blood T cell repertoires in COVID-19. On the study more broadly: The study drew acute and convalescent COVID-19 samples from the United States, Italy and Spain.

As processed by the authors: Estimates of nucleated cell counts were drawn from the amplification of reference gene primers. TCRdb's copy holds only in-frame clones and misses some; the assay was immunoSEQ multiplex PCR. V, J and clone size derive from that table, while D and trimming were established from the DNA sequence. The sample records around 200,000 clones, 80% to 90% being singletons. Sequencing was carried out using PBMCs or T cells enriched from blood (not recorded which). This receptor was identified in a man younger than 35 with acute COVID-19. The chain couples TRBV5-1 to TRBJ1-1; the match to TRBD1 covers 7 bases. The CDR3 reads CASTPPQGSTFF. Written as DNA, the CDR3 is TGCGCCAGCACCCCTCCACAGGGGTCAACTTTCTTT. Combining the CDR3 with reference TRBV5-1 and TRBJ1-1 gives the whole variable domain KAGVTQTPRYLIKTRGQQVTLSCSPISGHRSVSWYQQTPGQGLQFLFEYFSETQRNKGNFPGRFSGRQFSNSRSEMNVSTLELGDSALYLCASTPPQGSTFFGQGTRLTVV.